This T cell receptor beta chain was documented in a study of blood T cell repertoires in COVID-19. Study-level information: The cDNA or gDNA used as material had been derived from T cells, B-cell-depleted T cells, or PBMCs.

Repertoires were generated with immunoSEQ multiplex PCR, while TCRdb's copy carries only in-frame clones and drops some. The profile covers about 370,000 clones, with 80% to 90% appearing a single time and around 3% taken by the ten largest. During active infection, Seattle patients enrolled and were then monitored through disease. The CDR3 consists of 15 residues. CDR1 MNHEY and CDR2 SVGEGT come from the germline V gene. Trimming cost V 0 bases and J 2 bases; bases outside gene matches: 4. The sequencing sample was made of peripheral blood. This receptor was obtained from a woman under 40 with COVID-19, enrolled during active disease. The V call is TRBV6-2 or TRBV6-3, the J call TRBJ2-7; TRBD1 aligns across 7 bases. This chain's CDR3 is CASSYSQGNPYEQYF. The CDR3 nucleotides are TGTGCCAGCAGTTACTCACAGGGGAATCCCTACGAGCAGTACTTC.